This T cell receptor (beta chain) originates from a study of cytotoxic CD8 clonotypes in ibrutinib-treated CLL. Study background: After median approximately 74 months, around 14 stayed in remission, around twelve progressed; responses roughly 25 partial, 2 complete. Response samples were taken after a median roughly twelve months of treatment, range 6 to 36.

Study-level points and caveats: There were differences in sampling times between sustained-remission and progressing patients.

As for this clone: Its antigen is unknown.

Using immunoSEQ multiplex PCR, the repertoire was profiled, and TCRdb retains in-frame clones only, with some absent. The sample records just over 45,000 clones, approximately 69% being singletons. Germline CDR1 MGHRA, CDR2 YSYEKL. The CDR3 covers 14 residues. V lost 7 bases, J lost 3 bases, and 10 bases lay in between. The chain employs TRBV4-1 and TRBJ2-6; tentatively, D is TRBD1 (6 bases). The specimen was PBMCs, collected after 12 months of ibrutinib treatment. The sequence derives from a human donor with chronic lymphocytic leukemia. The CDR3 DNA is TGCGCCAGCAATCAGGGGAGTGGGGCCAACGTCCTGACTTTC. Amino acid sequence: CASNQGSGANVLTF.